The 24 T cell receptor beta chains in this list originate from one sample, sequenced in a study of shared clonotypes between healthy human individuals. Produced via immunoSEQ multiplex PCR; TCRdb's table is partial and in-frame only. The table includes under 2,000,000 clones, 85% to 95% detected once. Naive CD8 isolation took CD45RO-negative cells positively selected for CCR7 and excluded terminally differentiated effector memory CD45RA+ cells. Sequencing was done on a sample of naive CD8+ T cells sorted from blood. The receptor set was obtained from a man between 18 and 29 years old in good health.

The genes are TRBV5-5 and TRBJ1-2; D perhaps matches TRBD1 (6 bases). The ends were cut back, 1 base at V and 4 bases at J, with 14 bases in the middle. The CDR3 has 15 residues. In germline, CDR1 is SGHKS, CDR2 YYEKEE (reference sequence). The CDR3 spells CASSLWRTGAYGYTF. The CDR3 nucleotides read TGTGCCAGCAGCTTGTGGAGGACGGGGGCCTATGGCTACACCTTC.

The rearrangement uses TRBV9 and TRBJ2-2, with 7 bases aligning to TRBD2. The trim removed 1 base at V and 0 bases at J, leaving 6 bases unmatched. Germline V gives CDR1 SGDLS, CDR2 YYNGEE. The CDR3 sequence is 17 residues long. CDR3 sequence (DNA): TGTGCCAGCAGCGTAAATCCGCGGGAGTCGAACACCGGGGAGCTGTTTTTT. The encoded protein is CASSVNPRESNTGELFF.

The rearrangement joins TRBV5-6 to TRBJ2-7; 14 bases are a match to TRBD2. Germline trimming cut 0 bases from V and 4 bases from J; bases unmatched to any gene: 6. Germline V CDR1 and CDR2: SGHDT, YYEEEE. This CDR3 contains 17 residues. CDR3 region: CASSLGLAGGVLYEQYF. The CDR3 DNA sequence: TGTGCCAGCAGCTTGGGACTAGCGGGAGGGGTGTTGTACGAGCAGTACTTC.

The chain links TRBV10-2 to TRBJ2-1; 13 bases are a match to TRBD2. CDR1 is WSHSY and CDR2 is SAAADI in the germline V gene. The CDR3 loop spans 15 amino acids. V trimming: 6 bases; J trimming: 8 bases; junction bases outside the gene matches: 7. The CDR3 DNA reads as TGCGCCAGCAGCTCACTAGCGGGGGGGCTCGATGAGCAGTTCTTC. Its protein product is CASSSLAGGLDEQFF.

This clone has just one count. V is TRBV19 and J is TRBJ2-5; D is unresolved. V lost 1 base and J lost 5, with 8 bases in between. Germline V gene data show CDR1 as LNHDA and CDR2 as SQIVND (reference sequence). The CDR3 sequence is 13 residues long. CDR3 in DNA: TGTGCCAGTAGTATAGCCGTCTGGGAGACCCAGTACTTC. Translating gives CASSIAVWETQYF.

The gene calls are TRBV5-1 and TRBJ2-7; 8 bases line up with TRBD1. The CDR3 is 14 amino acids. The trim removed 4 bases at V and 3 bases at J, leaving 6 bases unmatched. The germline V gene has CDR1 SGHRS and CDR2 YFSETQ. The CDR3 loop is CASSPDRVGYEQYF. In nucleotides, the CDR3 is TGCGCCAGCAGCCCGGACAGGGTCGGCTACGAGCAGTACTTC.

V gene TRBV5-5 combines with J gene TRBJ1-2, with 9 bases matching TRBD1. Germline V gives CDR1 SGHKS, CDR2 YYEKEE (reference sequence). CDR3 length: 16 amino acids. Trimming cost V 0 bases and J 3 bases; bases outside gene matches: 6. DNA for the CDR3: TGTGCCAGCAGCTTGGGGACAGGGGTTCGGGACTATGGCTACACCTTC. Protein sequence: CASSLGTGVRDYGYTF. Supplemented by reference TRBV5-5 and TRBJ1-2, the full variable domain reads DAGVTQSPTHLIKTRGQQVTLRCSPISGHKSVSWYQQVLGQGPQFIFQYYEKEERGRGNFPDRFSARQFPNYSSELNVNALLLGDSALYLCASSLGTGVRDYGYTFGSGTRLTVV.

This clone has just one count. The rearrangement links TRBV11-2 to TRBJ2-5; 8 bases fit TRBD2. V trimming: 5 bases; J trimming: 3 bases; junction bases outside the gene matches: 14. Per germline, CDR1 SGHAT and CDR2 FQNNGV. The CDR3 runs to 17 residues. The CDR3 is CASSVRVAGTYKETQYF. The CDR3 region has the DNA TGTGCCAGCAGCGTCCGGGTAGCGGGGACATACAAAGAGACCCAGTACTTC.

V is TRBV5-4 and J is TRBJ1-1, with D possibly being TRBD1 (6 bases). V lost 3 bases to trimming and J lost 5 bases, with 11 bases between them. CDR1 SGHNT and CDR2 YYREEE come from the germline V gene (reference sequence). This CDR3 has 13 amino acids. The CDR3 sequence is CASSSTGRTEAFF. The CDR3 coding sequence is TGTGCCAGCAGCTCGACAGGTAGGACTGAAGCTTTCTTT.

The gene calls are TRBV28 and TRBJ2-3; tentative D call: TRBD1 (6 bases). This CDR3 has 15 amino acids. Germline V gene sequence: CDR1 MDHEN, CDR2 SYDVKM. Trimming pared 2 bases from V and 2 bases from J, leaving 11 bases between. The CDR3 spells CASSLTWDITDTQYF. In DNA, the CDR3 is TGTGCCAGCAGTTTAACTTGGGACATCACAGATACGCAGTATTTT.

This sequence joins TRBV29-1 and TRBJ2-7, with 9 bases identical to TRBD1. Germline CDR1 and CDR2: SQVTM and ANQGSEA. This CDR3 contains 13 residues. V shed 4 bases, J shed 6 bases, and the junction held 7 bases outside the gene matches. The CDR3 region is CSVAGTGFPEQYF. The CDR3 region has the DNA TGCAGCGTTGCTGGGACAGGGTTTCCCGAGCAGTACTTC.

The chain is built from TRBV27 and TRBJ2-3, with D perhaps assigned TRBD1 or TRBD2 (6 bases each). Germline assignment: CDR1 MNHEY and CDR2 SMNVEV (reference sequence). The CDR3 is made up of 14 amino acids. The V end was cut by 6 bases, the J end by 4 bases, with 14 bases between. The CDR3 DNA follows: TGTGCCAGCAGCCGACTAGGGGGTTCAGATACGCAGTATTTT. Its translation is CASSRLGGSDTQYF.

The chain uses TRBV4-1 and TRBJ2-7; 9 bases are shared with TRBD2. V lost 4 bases to trimming and J lost 5 bases; unmatched junction nucleotides: 6. The CDR3 has 14 amino acids. Germline loops: CDR1 MGHRA, CDR2 YSYEKL. CDR3: CASSPSGLAHEQYF. The CDR3 DNA is TGCGCCAGCAGCCCTTCGGGACTAGCCCACGAGCAGTACTTC.

The chain employs TRBV6-5 and TRBJ1-4; 7 bases align to TRBD1. V lost 6 bases to trimming and J lost 6 bases; unmatched junction nucleotides: 10. This CDR3 comprises 15 residues. Germline-derived CDR1 and CDR2 are MNHEY and SVGAGI. CDR3 coding DNA: TGTGCCAGCAGGCGCGAGGGGGCTTGGGATGAAAAACTGTTTTTT. Its protein product is CASRREGAWDEKLFF.

The chain links TRBV27 to TRBJ2-7; 14 bases fit TRBD2. Trimming took 5 bases from V and 5 from J; bases not matched to a gene: 14. Per germline, CDR1 MNHEY and CDR2 SMNVEV (reference sequence). The CDR3 totals 18 residues. The CDR3 sequence: CASSPLGLAGGQGDEQYF. The CDR3 nucleotides read TGTGCCAGCAGTCCCCTAGGACTAGCGGGGGGCCAGGGGGACGAGCAGTACTTC.

The chain carries TRBV7-2 and TRBJ2-7; tentative D call: TRBD1 (6 bases). Trimming pared 1 base from V and 2 bases from J, leaving 12 bases between. Germline V gene data show CDR1 as SGHTA and CDR2 as FQGNSA. The CDR3 spans 15 residues. The CDR3, as DNA: TGTGCCAGCAGCTTAGATCCCAGGGGAGCCTACGAGCAGTACTTC. Translated: CASSLDPRGAYEQYF.

V and J are TRBV6-6 and TRBJ2-1; TRBD1 is a possible D gene (6 bases). The CDR3 covers 12 residues. Germline V CDR1 and CDR2: MNHNY, SVGAGI (reference sequence). Trimming shortened V by 11 bases and J by 8 bases, and 16 bases separated the two germline ends. CDR3: CAGGTGWDEQFF. The DNA for the CDR3 is TGTGCCGGAGGAACAGGGTGGGATGAGCAGTTCTTC.

J is TRBJ1-6 and V is TRBV11-1; possible D gene TRBD1, 5 bases. Germline loops: CDR1 SGHAT, CDR2 FQDESV (reference sequence). Trimming took 4 bases from V and 0 from J, leaving 10 bases between them. This CDR3 is 16 amino acids long. The CDR3 region is CASSSDTRSYNSPLHF. Here the CDR3 DNA reads TGTGCCAGCAGCTCGGACACCCGCTCCTATAATTCACCCCTCCACTTT.

The chain is built from TRBV27 and TRBJ2-5; no firm D call. Germline assignment: CDR1 MNHEY and CDR2 SMNVEV (reference sequence). The germline V and J ends were trimmed by 2 bases and 5 bases, with 15 bases remaining between them. There are 15 residues in the CDR3. This chain's CDR3 is CASSLVFGFRETQYF. CDR3 bases: TGTGCCAGCAGTTTAGTTTTCGGTTTTCGGGAGACCCAGTACTTC.

V gene TRBV5-4 combines with J gene TRBJ2-2; unclear D gene. V lost 2 bases and J 0 bases, leaving 11 bases between the germline ends. Germline CDR1 reads SGHNT; CDR2 reads YYREEE (reference sequence). The CDR3 is made up of 16 amino acids. This CDR3 is CASSFQQIANTGELFF. In DNA form, the CDR3 reads TGTGCCAGCAGCTTCCAACAGATCGCGAACACCGGGGAGCTGTTTTTT.

The V gene is TRBV6-5, the J gene TRBJ2-3; no reliable D call. Germline lookup yields CDR1 MNHEY and CDR2 SVGAGI. The CDR3 has 14 amino acids. The V and J ends lost 11 bases and 4 bases respectively, with 19 bases between them. The CDR3 spells CASCDTPGADTQYF. In nucleotides, the CDR3 is TGTGCCTCTTGCGACACCCCTGGGGCAGATACGCAGTATTTT.

For this clone: Other DNA sequences in the sample encode the same CDR3. J is TRBJ2-7 and V is TRBV4-1; D is unclear. CDR3 length equals 11 residues. With 3 bases removed from V and 3 bases from J, the gap between germline ends came to 3 bases. Germline V gene data show CDR1 as MGHRA and CDR2 as YSYEKL. The CDR3 protein is CASSQNYEQYF. The CDR3 coding sequence is TGCGCCAGCAGCCAGAACTACGAGCAGTACTTC.

As regards this clone: The sample contains more than one DNA sequence encoding this CDR3. The V and J genes are TRBV29-1 and TRBJ2-7; 10 nucleotides match TRBD1. The CDR3 spans 13 residues. After removal of 6 bases from V and 1 base from J, the junction contained 3 bases not matched to a gene. Germline V gene data show CDR1 as SQVTM and CDR2 as ANQGSEA. CDR3 in amino acids: CSVRGQGSYEQYF. CDR3 coding DNA: TGCAGCGTCCGGGGACAGGGGTCCTACGAGCAGTACTTC.

The sample holds a few counts of this clone. At the DNA level, this CDR3 is encoded by other sequences in the same sample as well. The V and J genes are TRBV27 and TRBJ1-2; D call uncertain. The CDR3 is made up of 13 amino acids. Per the germline V gene, CDR1 is MNHEY and CDR2 is SMNVEV (reference sequence). The V gene lost 3 bases and the J gene lost 2 bases, with 7 bases spanning the gap. CDR3 region: CASSLTGNYGYTF. CDR3 DNA sequence: TGTGCCAGCAGTTTGACTGGGAACTATGGCTACACCTTC.